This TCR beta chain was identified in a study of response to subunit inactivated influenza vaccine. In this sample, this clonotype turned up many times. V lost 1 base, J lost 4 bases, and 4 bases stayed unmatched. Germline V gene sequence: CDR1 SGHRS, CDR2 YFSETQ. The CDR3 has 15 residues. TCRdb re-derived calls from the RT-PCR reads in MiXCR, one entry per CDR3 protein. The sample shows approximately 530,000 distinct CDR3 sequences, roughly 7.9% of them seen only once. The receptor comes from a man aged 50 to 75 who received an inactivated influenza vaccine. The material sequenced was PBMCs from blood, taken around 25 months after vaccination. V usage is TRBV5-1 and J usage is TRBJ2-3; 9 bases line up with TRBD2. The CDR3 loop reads CASSLSSGDPDTQYF. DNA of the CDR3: TGCGCCAGCAGCTTGTCTAGCGGGGACCCAGATACGCAGTATTTT.